These 29 T cell receptor beta chains came from one sample sequenced in a study of T cell responses to AZD1222 COVID-19 vaccine. Assay: immunoSEQ multiplex PCR; the TCRdb copy retains only in-frame clones and omits some. The sample lists 130,000 to 150,000 clones, 90% to 95% occurring once. Sequenced here: peripheral blood, sampled on day 0 of AZD1222 vaccination. These receptors were taken from an adult in good health.

This chain joins TRBV10-2 and TRBJ2-1, with 12 bases that match TRBD1. CDR3 length: 16 residues. The germline V gene has CDR1 WSHSY and CDR2 SAAADI. With 3 bases clipped from V and 8 bases from J, the junction kept 8 bases outside the gene matches. The DNA for the CDR3 is TGCGCCAGCAGTGATTCCGGGACAGGGGGCTCTGATGAGCAGTTCTTC. Its translation: CASSDSGTGGSDEQFF.

There are a few counts of this clone. V is TRBV7-2 and J is TRBJ1-6; D call uncertain. The CDR3 contains 14 residues. From germline, CDR1 is SGHTA and CDR2 FQGNSA. V was pared by 0 bases and J by 7 bases, with 7 bases between. The CDR3 DNA reads as TGTGCCAGCAGCTTAGCCGGTTCCAATTCACCCCTCCACTTT. This encodes CASSLAGSNSPLHF.

The chain joins TRBV4-1 to TRBJ2-7; no reliable D call. Germline V gene data show CDR1 as MGHRA and CDR2 as YSYEKL. Trimming took 0 bases from V and 7 from J, leaving 10 bases between them. The CDR3 is 13 amino acids. CDR3 DNA sequence: TGCGCCAGCAGCCAAGATCTTGGTCAGGAGCAGTACTTC. This codes for CASSQDLGQEQYF.

This sequence joins TRBV19 and TRBJ2-7; D is possibly TRBD1 (6 bases). The CDR3 is 13 amino acids. Trimming pared 5 bases from V and 3 bases from J, leaving 11 bases between. In germline, CDR1 is LNHDA, CDR2 SQIVND (reference sequence). This CDR3 is CASSGKGGYEQYF. The CDR3 region has the DNA TGTGCCAGTAGTGGTAAAGGGGGCTACGAGCAGTACTTC.

This clone was recorded only once. The rearrangement uses TRBV24-1 and TRBJ2-3; 7 nucleotides line up with TRBD2. The CDR3 loop spans 15 amino acids. The germline CDR1 and CDR2 sequences are KGHDR and SFDVKD. The trim removed 3 bases at V and 4 bases at J, leaving 6 bases unmatched. The CDR3 coding sequence is TGTGCCACCAGTGATACGGGGGGAGCGGCAGATACGCAGTATTTT. It translates to CATSDTGGAADTQYF.

The genes are TRBV11-1 and TRBJ2-3; D is unclear. The V end was cut by 4 bases, the J end by 6 bases, with 14 bases between. Looked up from germline, CDR1 is SGHAT and CDR2 is FQDESV (reference sequence). The CDR3 is 14 amino acids. The CDR3 spells CASSSRALRDTQYF. CDR3 in DNA: TGTGCCAGCAGCTCTAGGGCACTCCGCGATACGCAGTATTTT.

In its sample, this clone was seen a few times. The chain combines TRBV5-1 with TRBJ2-7; 9 bases are shared with TRBD1. V was pared by 3 bases and J by 6 bases, with 13 bases of the junction left unmatched. CDR3 size: 16 residues. Germline assignment: CDR1 SGHRS and CDR2 YFSETQ. The CDR3 bases are TGCGCCAGCAGCTGGAGCACCCACCGGGGACAGGGCGAGCAGTACTTC. Translated: CASSWSTHRGQGEQYF.

The chain carries TRBV18 and TRBJ2-2; D is undetermined. V shed 3 bases and J shed 6 bases, with 14 bases lying between them. Germline lookup yields CDR1 KGHSH and CDR2 LQKENI. There are 15 residues in the CDR3. The CDR3 region has the DNA TGTGCCAGCTCACCGCCCTCTATGGGCTCCGGGGAGCTGTTTTTT. It codes for CASSPPSMGSGELFF.

V is TRBV4-1 and J is TRBJ2-3; 10 bases fit TRBD2. Germline V CDR1 and CDR2: MGHRA, YSYEKL. This CDR3 has 15 residues. Germline trimming cut 1 base from V and 6 bases from J; bases unmatched to any gene: 4. CDR3 nucleotide sequence: TGCGCCAGCAGCCAAGGAAGCGGGGGGGCGGATACGCAGTATTTT. Amino acids: CASSQGSGGADTQYF.

The rearrangement links TRBV10-3 to TRBJ1-4; 10 nucleotides align to TRBD1. The CDR3 spans 15 residues. Trimming at V came to 3 bases and at J to 4 bases, leaving 2 bases not matched to a gene. Germline V gene data show CDR1 as ENHRY and CDR2 as SYGVKD. CDR3 region: CAISDRTGGNEKLFF. The CDR3 coding sequence is TGTGCCATCAGTGATAGGACAGGGGGTAATGAAAAACTGTTTTTT.

V and J are TRBV3-1 (or the pseudogene TRBV3-2) and TRBJ1-1; D possibly corresponds to TRBD1 (5 bases). The V gene's germline CDR1 is LGHDT and CDR2 YNNKEL (reference sequence). CDR3 length: 17 residues. Trimming removed 5 bases from V and 5 bases from J, with 24 bases in between. The CDR3 sequence: CASSSTWGGEFRTEAFF. The DNA for the CDR3 is TGTGCCAGCAGCTCAACTTGGGGAGGGGAGTTTCGGACTGAAGCTTTCTTT.

This clone was counted between two and nine times. The rearrangement uses TRBV5-5 and TRBJ1-2; 9 bases agree with TRBD1. V lost 1 base, J lost 4 bases, and 11 bases stayed unmatched. CDR1 and CDR2 from the germline V gene are SGHKS and YYEKEE (reference sequence). This CDR3 has 17 amino acids. CDR3 residues: CASSLNPGQGRSYGYTF. CDR3 sequence (DNA): TGTGCCAGCAGCTTGAACCCTGGACAGGGGCGCAGCTATGGCTACACCTTC.

The genes are TRBV9 and TRBJ2-2; D is uncertain. This CDR3 is 14 amino acids long. V was pared by 6 bases and J by 1 base, with 10 bases between. CDR1 is SGDLS and CDR2 is YYNGEE in the germline V gene. The CDR3 loop reads CASTAVLNTGELFF. The CDR3 DNA is TGTGCCAGCACCGCCGTGCTGAACACCGGGGAGCTGTTTTTT.

The chain is built from TRBV5-1 and TRBJ2-7, with 9 nucleotides matching TRBD1. The CDR3 sequence is 14 residues long. The V gene end was trimmed by 4 bases and the J gene end by 4 bases; junction bases not matched to a gene: 6. Germline V gene lookup returns CDR1 SGHRS and CDR2 YFSETQ. The CDR3 spells CASSRGQGSYEQYF. Here the CDR3 DNA reads TGCGCCAGCAGCCGGGGACAGGGTTCGTACGAGCAGTACTTC.

In its sample, this clone was seen once. V is TRBV19 and J is TRBJ1-2; D not resolved. The CDR3 has 12 amino acids. The germline V gene has CDR1 LNHDA and CDR2 SQIVND (reference sequence). V lost 1 base and J lost 7, with 7 bases in between. CDR3 sequence reads: CASSIAQRGYTF. For the CDR3, the DNA is TGTGCCAGTAGTATAGCCCAGCGTGGCTACACCTTC.

The chain links TRBV2 to TRBJ1-1; D perhaps matches TRBD1 (5 bases). The ends were cut back, 5 bases at V and 4 bases at J, with 11 bases in the middle. The CDR3 extends over 13 amino acids. Germline CDR1 SNHLY, CDR2 FYNNEI. The CDR3 loop reads CASSSGGSTEAFF. The CDR3 bases are TGTGCCAGCAGTTCGGGGGGAAGCACTGAAGCTTTCTTT.

CDR3 amino acids: CASSPLLLTGNYGYTF. DNA for the CDR3: TGTGCCAGCTCACCACTACTACTGACAGGGAACTATGGCTACACCTTC. This chain uses TRBV18 with TRBJ1-2; 7 bases align to TRBD1. The germline V gene encodes CDR1 KGHSH and CDR2 LQKENI. The CDR3 consists of 16 residues. V was pared by 1 base and J by 2 bases, with 7 bases of the junction left unmatched.

CDR3 bases: TGTGCCAGCAGCACCGGGACTGGCCAAGAGACCCAGTACTTC. This codes for CASSTGTGQETQYF. The gene calls are TRBV7-2 and TRBJ2-5; a weak D match, TRBD2 (6 bases). The length of the CDR3 is 14 residues. The V end lost 5 bases, the J end lost 1 base, and 11 bases lay between the germline ends. Germline V gene data show CDR1 as SGHTA and CDR2 as FQGNSA.

The rearrangement joins TRBV4-3 to TRBJ1-6, with a weak D call TRBD1 (6 bases). CDR3 length equals 17 residues. Germline V gene sequence: CDR1 LGHNA, CDR2 YSLEER. Trimming shortened V by 1 base and J by 9 bases, and 19 bases separated the two germline ends. The CDR3 DNA sequence: TGCGCCAGCAGCCAAGGGAACAGGGTATCCCTCTCTTCACCCCTCCACTTT. Translated: CASSQGNRVSLSSPLHF.

The gene calls are TRBV5-1 and TRBJ1-1, with a tentative D call TRBD1 (6 bases). Germline assignment: CDR1 SGHRS and CDR2 YFSETQ. CDR3 length: 15 amino acids. V lost 1 base, J lost 4 bases, and 14 bases lay in between. CDR3 bases: TGCGCCAGCAGCTTGCTCGGCAGGGGACCCACTGAAGCTTTCTTT. It yields the protein CASSLLGRGPTEAFF.

V and J are TRBV7-2 and TRBJ1-6; 11 bases are a match to TRBD1. The V and J ends lost 6 bases and 7 bases, in that order; junction bases with no gene match: 2. The CDR3 has 14 residues. Germline CDR1 and CDR2: SGHTA and FQGNSA. The CDR3 loop is CASRWTGGNSPLHF. The DNA of the CDR3 is TGTGCCAGCAGATGGACAGGGGGCAATTCACCCCTCCACTTT.

The CDR3 sequence: CASSPPGQETQYF. In nucleotides, the CDR3 is TGTGCCAGTAGTCCCCCGGGCCAAGAGACCCAGTACTTC. This chain uses TRBV19 with TRBJ2-5, with D unresolved. Germline CDR1 and CDR2: LNHDA and SQIVND (reference sequence). The length of the CDR3 is 13 residues. V was pared by 5 bases and J by 1 base, with 8 bases between. Full variable domain (remainder filled in from reference TRBV19 and TRBJ2-5): DGGITQSPKYLFRKEGQNVTLSCEQNLNHDAMYWYRQDPGQGLRLIYYSQIVNDFQKGDIAEGYSVSREKKESFPLTVTSAQKNPTAFYLCASSPPGQETQYFGPGTRLLVL.

This rearrangement joins TRBV7-9 to TRBJ2-2; 11 bases are shared with TRBD2. The CDR3 extends over 17 amino acids. Germline CDR1 reads SEHNR; CDR2 reads FQNEAQ (reference sequence). The ends lost 5 bases at V and 3 bases at J; junction bases unmatched: 8. CDR3 sequence: CASSPRLAGFYTGELFF. CDR3 DNA: TGTGCCAGCAGCCCTAGACTAGCGGGGTTTTACACCGGGGAGCTGTTTTTT.

The genes are TRBV27 and TRBJ1-1; 9 bases align to TRBD1. Germline V gene data show CDR1 as MNHEY and CDR2 as SMNVEV (reference sequence). With V trimmed by 4 bases and J by 4 bases, 7 bases remained unmatched. The CDR3 totals 15 residues. The CDR3 reads CASSSLGQGGTEAFF. The CDR3 nucleotides are TGTGCCAGCAGTTCCTTGGGACAGGGTGGCACTGAAGCTTTCTTT.

The chain links TRBV5-4 to TRBJ2-3; 8 bases are shared with TRBD2. The V segment lost 1 base and the J segment 2 bases; nucleotides outside the gene matches: 3. The CDR3 is made up of 15 amino acids. Per the germline V gene, CDR1 is SGHNT and CDR2 is YYREEE (reference sequence). The DNA for the CDR3 is TGTGCCAGCAGCTTGTCGGGGGGGATCACAGATACGCAGTATTTT. Its protein product is CASSLSGGITDTQYF.

The rearrangement joins TRBV7-9 to TRBJ1-2; weak D call: TRBD1 (5 bases). Germline assignment: CDR1 SEHNR and CDR2 FQNEAQ (reference sequence). The CDR3 is 15 amino acids. Trimming shortened V by 3 bases and J by 6 bases, and 17 bases separated the two germline ends. The CDR3 protein is CASSFAREGSDGYTF. The CDR3 coding sequence is TGTGCCAGCAGCTTTGCCAGGGAAGGCTCAGATGGCTACACCTTC.

The gene calls are TRBV10-3 and TRBJ1-1; 7 bases align to TRBD1. This CDR3 region has 13 residues. Germline V gene sequence: CDR1 ENHRY, CDR2 SYGVKD. The V and J ends lost 6 bases and 4 bases, in that order; junction bases with no gene match: 5. This chain's CDR3 is CAISQTGPTEAFF. DNA of the CDR3: TGTGCCATCAGCCAGACAGGGCCCACTGAAGCTTTCTTT.

V and J are TRBV2 and TRBJ1-5; D is possibly TRBD1 (5 bases). CDR3 length: 12 residues. Trimming stripped 7 bases from V and 4 bases from J, with 8 bases between. Germline V gene lookup returns CDR1 SNHLY and CDR2 FYNNEI. The CDR3 nucleotides read TGTGCCAGCATGGGGGGAAATCAGCCCCAGCATTTT. Protein product: CASMGGNQPQHF.

The chain joins TRBV5-4 to TRBJ1-4; D not certain. Germline CDR1 is SGHNT and CDR2 is YYREEE (reference sequence). The CDR3 extends over 16 amino acids. The V end was cut by 0 bases, the J end by 7 bases, with 16 bases between. This CDR3 reads CASSLAKAGSGEKLFF. DNA for the CDR3: TGTGCCAGCAGCTTGGCCAAAGCAGGCTCGGGTGAAAAACTGTTTTTT.